Listed below are T cell receptor beta chains from one sample, sequenced in a study of T cell repertoires in cytomegalovirus infection. TCRdb reprocessed the reads via MiXCR and lists one record per CDR3 protein. The sample carries roughly 990,000 distinct CDR3 sequences, about 33% recorded once. For these TCRs, the target antigens are not known. The starting material was cultured CD8+ T cells from PBMCs, obtained from culture after CMV antigen stimulation. All receptors derive from a human donor in good health (CMV status not recorded). Some clones in this sample may be carry-over from other donors' samples. CDR3s include the opening cysteine and the closing phenylalanine or tryptophan. The D gene is left open where the match is weak. Size tells how often a clone was seen (once, few, many) or the class of an expanded clone, and some rows leave it out.

.	TRBV25-1	TRBD1	TRBJ2-7	CASSGRGDRYYEQYF	TGTGCCAGCAGTGGGCGCGGGGACAGGTATTACGAGCAGTACTTC
many	TRBV7-9	TRBD1	TRBJ2-5	CASSSGQGETQYF	TGTGCCAGCAGCTCCGGACAGGGAGAGACCCAGTACTTC
few	TRBV4-2	TRBD1	TRBJ1-1	CASSHLDRETEAFF	TGTGCCAGCAGCCACCTGGACAGGGAAACTGAAGCTTTCTTT
many	TRBV5-6	.	TRBJ2-1	CASSFDRPYNEQFF	TGTGCCAGCAGCTTCGACAGGCCCTACAATGAGCAGTTCTTC
.	TRBV27	.	TRBJ1-1	CASSLRIAGGTEAFF	TGTGCCAGCAGTTTACGCATCGCGGGGGGAACTGAAGCTTTCTTT
few	TRBV25-1	.	TRBJ2-5	CASSEYLLTEQETQYF	TGTGCCAGCAGTGAATATTTGTTAACAGAACAAGAGACCCAGTACTTC
.	TRBV28	TRBD1	TRBJ2-5	CASSLWSGGIGEETQYF	TGTGCCAGCAGTTTATGGTCAGGGGGTATTGGGGAAGAGACCCAGTACTTC
.	TRBV6-8	.	TRBJ1-6	CASSYSTTNNSPLHF	TGTGCCAGCAGTTACTCGACCACAAATAATTCACCCCTCCACTTT
few	TRBV27	.	TRBJ1-5	CASSPIDSQPQHF	TGTGCCAGCAGTCCAATCGACAGTCAGCCCCAGCATTTT
many	TRBV7-2	TRBD2	TRBJ2-1	CASTFGGSGGARNEQFF	TGTGCCAGCACTTTCGGGGGTAGCGGGGGGGCCCGCAATGAGCAGTTCTTC
few	TRBV19	TRBD1	TRBJ1-5	CATGQGSHQPQHF	TGTGCCACCGGACAGGGTTCCCATCAGCCCCAGCATTTT
.	TRBV19	.	TRBJ2-1	CATSNTPEAYNEQFF	TGTGCCACCTCCAACACACCTGAGGCCTACAATGAGCAGTTCTTC
few	TRBV10-3	TRBD2	TRBJ2-2	CAISETVSGVISTGELFF	TGTGCCATCAGTGAGACGGTTAGCGGGGTAATAAGCACCGGGGAGCTGTTTTTT
few	TRBV5-5	.	TRBJ1-5	CASSNRTAYNQPQHF	TGTGCCAGCAGCAATCGGACAGCTTATAATCAGCCCCAGCATTTT
.	TRBV6-5	.	TRBJ2-1	CASSYSARGSYNEQFF	TGTGCCAGCAGTTACTCCGCCCGGGGCTCCTACAATGAGCAGTTCTTC
few	TRBV12-3/TRBV12-4	.	TRBJ1-1	CASSAAGVGTEAFF	TGTGCCAGCAGCGCCGCGGGCGTAGGCACTGAAGCTTTCTTT
.	TRBV19	.	TRBJ1-1	CAGSIGANTEAFF	TGTGCCGGTAGTATCGGTGCGAACACTGAAGCTTTCTTT
.	TRBV14	.	TRBJ2-7	CASSVRDRPHEQYF	TGTGCCAGCAGCGTCCGGGATCGCCCCCACGAGCAGTACTTC
.	TRBV6-1	.	TRBJ2-3	CASSYMSGDTQYF	TGTGCCAGCAGTTACATGTCCGGAGATACGCAGTATTTT
few	TRBV6-2/TRBV6-3	.	TRBJ1-1	CASSYTRGNTEAFF	TGTGCCAGCAGTTACACCAGGGGTAACACTGAAGCTTTCTTT
.	TRBV19	.	TRBJ2-2	CASSPWTDTGELFF	TGTGCCAGTAGTCCTTGGACTGACACCGGGGAGCTGTTTTTT
few	TRBV19	TRBD1	TRBJ1-1	CASSTFPGTGTEAFF	TGTGCCAGTAGTACTTTCCCCGGGACAGGTACTGAAGCTTTCTTT
.	TRBV20-1	.	TRBJ1-1	CSARADFPNTEAFF	TGCAGTGCTAGGGCGGACTTTCCGAACACTGAAGCTTTCTTT
.	TRBV12-3/TRBV12-4	TRBD2	TRBJ2-5	CASSRGGTSGQETQYF	TGTGCCAGCAGTCGGGGCGGGACTAGCGGCCAAGAGACCCAGTACTTC